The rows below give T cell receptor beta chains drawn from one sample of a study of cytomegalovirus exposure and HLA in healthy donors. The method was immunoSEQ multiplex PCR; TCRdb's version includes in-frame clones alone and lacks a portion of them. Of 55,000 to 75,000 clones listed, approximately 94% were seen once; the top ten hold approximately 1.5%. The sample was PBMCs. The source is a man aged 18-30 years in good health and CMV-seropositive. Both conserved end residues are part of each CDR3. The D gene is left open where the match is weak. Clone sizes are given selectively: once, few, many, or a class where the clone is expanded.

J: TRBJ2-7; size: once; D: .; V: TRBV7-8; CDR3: CASSSILRDTSSYEQYF; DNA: TGTGCCAGCAGCTCAATCCTCCGGGACACTTCATCCTACGAGCAGTACTTC
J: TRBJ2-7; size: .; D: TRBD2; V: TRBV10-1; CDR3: CAGLAGIFYEQYF; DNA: TGCGCCGGATTAGCGGGAATCTTCTACGAGCAGTACTTC
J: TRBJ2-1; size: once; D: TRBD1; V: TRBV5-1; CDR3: CASSSQGDEQFF; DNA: TGCGCCAGCAGCTCACAGGGGGATGAGCAGTTCTTC
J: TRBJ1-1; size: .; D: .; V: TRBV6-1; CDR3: CASSRVEGIDAFF; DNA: TGTGCCAGCAGTCGGGTGGAGGGGATTGACGCTTTCTTT
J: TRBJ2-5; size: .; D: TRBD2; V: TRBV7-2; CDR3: CASSLTSGGEWETQYF; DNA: TGTGCCAGCAGCTTGACTAGCGGGGGAGAGTGGGAGACCCAGTACTTC
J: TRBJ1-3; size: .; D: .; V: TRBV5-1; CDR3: CASSLNGPSGNTIYF; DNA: TGCGCCAGCAGCTTGAACGGTCCCTCTGGAAACACCATATATTTT
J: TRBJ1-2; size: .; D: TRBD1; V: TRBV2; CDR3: CASRVQGALGYTF; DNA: TGTGCCAGCAGGGTGCAGGGGGCGCTGGGCTACACCTTC
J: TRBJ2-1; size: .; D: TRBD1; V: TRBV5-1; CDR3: CASTRTGYNEQFF; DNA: TGCGCCAGCACCCGGACAGGCTACAATGAGCAGTTCTTC
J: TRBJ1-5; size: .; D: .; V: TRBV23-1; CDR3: CASSQGQGLNQPQHF; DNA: TGCGCCAGCAGTCAAGGTCAGGGGCTTAATCAGCCCCAGCATTTT
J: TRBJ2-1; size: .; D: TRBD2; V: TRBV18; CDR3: CASSSTSGRLNEQFF; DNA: TGTGCCAGCTCGTCGACTAGCGGGAGATTAAATGAGCAGTTCTTC
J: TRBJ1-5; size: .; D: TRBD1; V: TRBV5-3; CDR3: CARSPDRGGQPQHF; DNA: TGTGCCAGAAGTCCGGACAGGGGAGGGCAGCCCCAGCATTTT
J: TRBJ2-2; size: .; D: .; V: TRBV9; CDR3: CASSSGSPTGELFF; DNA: TGTGCCAGCAGCTCGGGGTCCCCCACCGGGGAGCTGTTTTTT
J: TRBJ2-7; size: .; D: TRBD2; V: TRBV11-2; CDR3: CASRYLTSGGYEQYF; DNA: TGTGCCAGCAGATACCTAACTAGCGGAGGATACGAGCAGTACTTC
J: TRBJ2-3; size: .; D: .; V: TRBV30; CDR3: CAWSRFRVGTDTQYF; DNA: TGTGCCTGGAGCCGATTCCGGGTGGGCACAGATACGCAGTATTTT
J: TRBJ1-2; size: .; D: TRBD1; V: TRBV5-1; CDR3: CASSNGQGLGYGYTF; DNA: TGCGCCAGCAGCAATGGACAGGGCTTGGGGTATGGCTACACCTTC
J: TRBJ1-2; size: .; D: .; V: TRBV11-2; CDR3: CASRPGQSYGYTF; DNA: TGTGCCAGCAGACCCGGACAGTCATATGGCTACACCTTC
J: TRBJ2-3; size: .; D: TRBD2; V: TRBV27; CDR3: CASSLAGDGLDTQYF; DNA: TGTGCCAGCAGCCTAGCGGGAGACGGTCTAGATACGCAGTATTTT
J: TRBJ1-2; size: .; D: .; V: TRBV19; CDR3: CASSIKTGGFYGYTF; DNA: TGTGCCAGTAGTATAAAGACAGGAGGTTTCTATGGCTACACCTTC
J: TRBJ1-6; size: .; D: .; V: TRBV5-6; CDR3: CASTGQPYSPLHF; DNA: TGTGCCAGCACTGGACAGCCGTATTCACCCCTCCACTTT
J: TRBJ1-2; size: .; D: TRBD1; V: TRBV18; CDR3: CASSLTGEGGYGYTF; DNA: TGTGCCAGCTCACTGACAGGGGAGGGAGGCTATGGCTACACCTTC
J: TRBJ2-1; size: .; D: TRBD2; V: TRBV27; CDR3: CASSLGREYGGTEQFF; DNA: TGTGCCAGCAGTTTGGGGCGGGAGTACGGAGGCACTGAGCAGTTCTTC
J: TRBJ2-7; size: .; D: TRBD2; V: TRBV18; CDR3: CASSPPGLDSGYYEQYF; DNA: TGTGCCAGCTCACCACCGGGCCTGGATAGCGGGTACTACGAGCAGTACTTC
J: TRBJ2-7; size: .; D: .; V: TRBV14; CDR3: CASNLDGGYEQYF; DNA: TGTGCCAGCAACTTGGACGGGGGCTACGAGCAGTACTTC
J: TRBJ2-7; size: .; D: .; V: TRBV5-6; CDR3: CASSRTNYEQYF; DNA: TGTGCCAGCAGCCGAACTAACTACGAGCAGTACTTC
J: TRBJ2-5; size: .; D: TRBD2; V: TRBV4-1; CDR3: CASSQSGGTQETQYF; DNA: TGCGCCAGCAGCCAGAGCGGGGGGACCCAAGAGACCCAGTACTTC
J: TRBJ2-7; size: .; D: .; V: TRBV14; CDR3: CASKRRSDYEQYF; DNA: TGTGCCAGTAAGCGGCGGAGTGACTACGAGCAGTACTTC
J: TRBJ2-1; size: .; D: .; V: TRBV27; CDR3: CASSFPGDYNEQFF; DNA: TGTGCCAGCAGCTTCCCGGGAGATTACAATGAGCAGTTCTTC
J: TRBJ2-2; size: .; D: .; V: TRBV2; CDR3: CASSNYNTGELFF; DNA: TGTGCCAGCAGTAATTATAACACCGGGGAGCTGTTTTTT
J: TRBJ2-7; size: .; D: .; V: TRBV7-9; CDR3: CASSALGPEQYF; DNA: TGTGCCAGCAGCGCCCTTGGGCCCGAGCAGTACTTC
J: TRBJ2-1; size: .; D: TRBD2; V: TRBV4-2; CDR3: CASSQHPLAGGYNEQFF; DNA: TGTGCCAGCAGCCAACACCCTCTGGCGGGAGGTTACAATGAGCAGTTCTTC
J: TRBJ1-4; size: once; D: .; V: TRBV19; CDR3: CASSASGKLFF; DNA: TGTGCCAGTAGTGCTTCAGGAAAACTGTTTTTT
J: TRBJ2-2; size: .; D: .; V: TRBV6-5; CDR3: CASCGGLNTGELFF; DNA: TGTGCCAGCTGCGGCGGGCTGAACACCGGGGAGCTGTTTTTT
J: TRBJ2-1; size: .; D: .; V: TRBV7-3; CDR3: CASSLVAQEQFF; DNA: TGTGCCAGCAGCCTAGTTGCCCAAGAGCAGTTCTTC
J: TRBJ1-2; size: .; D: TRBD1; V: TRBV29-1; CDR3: CSVEPRLTGAGYTF; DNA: TGCAGCGTTGAACCTAGATTAACAGGGGCTGGCTACACCTTC
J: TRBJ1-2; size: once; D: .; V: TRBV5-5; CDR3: CASSLGPGGYGYTF; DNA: TGTGCCAGCAGCTTGGGGCCCGGGGGATATGGCTACACCTTC
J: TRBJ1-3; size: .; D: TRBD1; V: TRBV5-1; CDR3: CASSLDTGGAGNTIYF; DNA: TGCGCCAGCAGCTTGGATACAGGGGGAGCTGGAAACACCATATATTTT
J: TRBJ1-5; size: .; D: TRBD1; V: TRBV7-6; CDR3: CASSRDSLPSQPQHF; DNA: TGTGCCAGCAGTCGGGACAGCCTCCCCAGTCAGCCCCAGCATTTT
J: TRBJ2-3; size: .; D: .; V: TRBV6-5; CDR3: CASSPDTDTQYF; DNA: TGTGCCAGCAGCCCAGATACAGATACGCAGTATTTT
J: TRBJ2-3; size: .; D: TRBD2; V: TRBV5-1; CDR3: CASSWGPERGTTDTQYF; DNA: TGCGCCAGCAGCTGGGGGCCAGAGCGGGGGACGACAGATACGCAGTATTTT
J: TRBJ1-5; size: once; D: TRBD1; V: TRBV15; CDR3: CATSSSPDRGLDGNQPQHF; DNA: TGTGCCACCAGCAGCTCCCCGGACAGGGGGCTCGATGGCAATCAGCCCCAGCATTTT
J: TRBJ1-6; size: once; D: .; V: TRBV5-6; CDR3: CASSFKGRNSPLHF; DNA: TGTGCCAGCAGCTTCAAGGGGCGGAATTCACCCCTCCACTTT
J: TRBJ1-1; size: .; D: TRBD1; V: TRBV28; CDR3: CASKTGGEENTEAFF; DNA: TGTGCCAGCAAGACAGGGGGCGAGGAGAACACTGAAGCTTTCTTT
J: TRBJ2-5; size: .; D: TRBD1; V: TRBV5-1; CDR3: CASSSDREETQYF; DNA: TGCGCCAGCAGTTCGGACAGGGAAGAGACCCAGTACTTC
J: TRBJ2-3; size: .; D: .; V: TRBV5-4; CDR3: CASSYSSDTQYF; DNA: TGTGCCAGCAGCTATAGTTCGGATACGCAGTATTTT